This T cell receptor (beta chain) comes out of a study of T-cell reconstitution after alpha-beta-depleted transplantation in children. Findings and limits, study-wide: When one year had passed after transplant, most T-cell counts and diversity came from newly produced T cells. Some patients' high day-60 TCRbeta diversity was traced to surviving recipient T cells and thymic progenitors. Several hundred graft clones that had expanded were reportedly the source of alpha-beta T cells about two months after transplant.

This sample's TCRbeta library carried unique molecular identifier barcodes. TCRdb recomputed calls from the PCR reads with MiXCR, one row per CDR3 protein. Here the sample spans 550,000 to 800,000 distinct CDR3 sequences, around 12% being singletons. This clonotype showed up many times. Its antigen remains unknown. V dropped 5 bases and J dropped 4; count of bases not matched to a gene: 10. This CDR3 is 15 amino acids long. Germline loops: CDR1 DFQATT, CDR2 SNEGSKA (reference sequence). V gene TRBV20-1 combines with J gene TRBJ2-3; 9 bases align to TRBD2. The origin of this receptor is a girl aged 2-9 years with congenital amegakaryocytic thrombocytopenia, due to receive a stem cell transplant. Sequencing was performed on PBMCs, taken before TCRalphabeta/CD19-depleted stem cell transplant. DNA for the CDR3: TGCAGTGCTGATGGTCTAGCGGGATTGGCAGATACGCAGTATTTT. Its protein is CSADGLAGLADTQYF.